This T cell receptor (beta chain) was captured by sequencing in a study of PD-L1 blockade in urothelial cancer (dated by TCRdb to 2017 to 2019). Notes on the research overall: All patients started therapy in about 2014 and received atezolizumab 1,200 mg intravenously every 3 weeks. Pretreatment tumor samples, along with matched peripheral blood serially collected before and after atezolizumab treatment, were subjected to TCR sequencing. Under 30 patients had pretreatment blood TCR-seq, some 25 had at least one posttreatment blood collection, and some 25 had tumor TCR-seq. A median of about 140,000 T cells and 80,000 to 95,000 unique TCRs was obtained from blood samples, and a median clonality of around 0.08 was observed. About nine tenths of the roughly 29 patients were identified as males with urothelial cancer of bladder origin, and a prior smoking history was reported by 18 of 29 patients. Durable clinical benefit meant progression-free survival longer than 6 months, and TCR features were also tested against progression-free and overall survival. Blood samples were analyzed at two time points: 3 weeks after treatment start (second dose) and 6 weeks after treatment start. Somatic, immune and clinical correlates of response to PD-L1 blockade with atezolizumab in urothelial cancer were the focus of an exploratory multi-omic analysis. In the same patients who had TCR sequencing, pretreatment tumors also underwent whole exome sequencing and RNA sequencing. Patients had an ECOG performance status of 0 or 1 and had received between 0 and 3 prior chemotherapy regimens. Under ten patients achieved durable clinical benefit and 15 to 20 did not. Beyond this particular receptor, the publication reports: Because the sample size was small (n of about 29) and many exploratory analyses were performed, the results are intended to be hypothesis-generating. Improved progression-free and overall survival was found to be associated with pretreatment peripheral blood TCR clonality below the median. Patients with durable benefit showed greater expansion of tumor-associated TCR clones in peripheral blood 3 weeks after starting treatment (n of about 20, p = 0.022).

To estimate absolute template abundance from read counts, synthetic TCR analog templates were spiked into each PCR. Using the immunoSEQ assay, TCRbeta CDR3 regions were amplified from genomic DNA with bias-controlled V and J gene primers. Sequencing of rearranged TCRbeta segments was performed at approximately 20X coverage. The published analysis was carried out like this. Sequencing errors were corrected by clustering, and CDR3s were annotated against IMGT so that V, D and J genes could be assigned. Only productive TCRbeta rearrangements were used in downstream analyses, excluding out-of-frame or stop-codon sequences. Clonality was computed as one minus Shannon entropy normalized by the log of the number of unique productive sequences. Fisher's exact test with Benjamini-Hochberg correction, using a cutoff of adjusted p below 0.01, was how clones that differed between time points or between blood and tumor were identified. Held by TCRdb, this immuneACCESS table contains in-frame sequences only and omits some clones. Under half of the omission traces to an unresolved V gene where checked; the cause of the rest is unknown. That table is the source of V, J and clone size, and D and trimming were worked out from the DNA. Across this sample there are 15,000 to 20,000 clones, with approximately 91% seen only once. Jointly, the top ten make up about 12% of the sample.

Interpreted using the paper, the time point label stands for: pretreatment peripheral blood. A total of 25 to 30 patients with locally advanced or metastatic urothelial carcinoma, treated at Memorial Sloan Kettering on a trial protocol, made up the cohort. Peripheral blood mononuclear cells were collected pretreatment and during treatment, with between 1 and 8 total time points obtained per patient. The Qiagen DNeasy Blood extraction kit was used to purify genomic DNA from total PBMCs and tumor samples. PBMCs were collected pretreatment and during treatment, and were isolated and stored as previously described. On this clone: It lacks a known antigen. Base-call qualities are not available, and no considerably larger clone is one nucleotide away.

The source was PBMCs, collected around atezolizumab (anti-PD-L1) treatment. The sequence came from a man aged 65 to 79 with urothelial cancer.

The DNA sequence is given as TGTGCCAGCAGCTTGGCGGGGTCAGGAACCTACGAGCAGTACTTC. It encodes CASSLAGSGTYEQYF. The chain was built from TRBV5-6 and TRBJ2-7; the D region possibly corresponds to TRBD2 (5 bases align). The CDR3 spans 15 residues, from the cysteine through the phenylalanine. Solely the CDR3 DNA is kept, with 45 bases framed from the first base. Based on the germline V gene, the CDR1 and CDR2 sequences are SGHDT and YYEEEE. Cut back by 0 bases and 2 bases, the V and J ends lie 12 bases apart.